This T cell receptor beta chain was profiled in a study of shared clonotypes between healthy human individuals. In the study overall: Samples came from a couple of female and a few male donors aged 18 to 49. General study points: Memory subsets had estimated richness that was generally smaller than that of naive subsets. Sorted-subset samples were not fully sequenced, rarefaction indicated.

In regard to this clone: Its antigen is undetermined. Additional DNA sequences in this sample encode the identical CDR3.

V lost 3 bases and J lost 0, with 5 bases in between. This CDR3 spans 13 amino acids. Germline CDR1 is MDHEN and CDR2 is SYDVKM. Profiling relied on immunoSEQ multiplex PCR, and the TCRdb table lists in-frame clones only, not all of them. This table holds hundreds of thousands of clones, 55% to 85% found once. This chain connects TRBV28 to TRBJ2-5; D unresolved. The source is a woman aged 30 to 39 in good health. The sequencing input was memory CD4+ T cells sorted from blood. Subset here: CD45RA-negative fraction. CDR3 bases: TGTGCCAGCAGTTTGACGTACCAAGAGACCCAGTACTTC. Encoded protein: CASSLTYQETQYF.